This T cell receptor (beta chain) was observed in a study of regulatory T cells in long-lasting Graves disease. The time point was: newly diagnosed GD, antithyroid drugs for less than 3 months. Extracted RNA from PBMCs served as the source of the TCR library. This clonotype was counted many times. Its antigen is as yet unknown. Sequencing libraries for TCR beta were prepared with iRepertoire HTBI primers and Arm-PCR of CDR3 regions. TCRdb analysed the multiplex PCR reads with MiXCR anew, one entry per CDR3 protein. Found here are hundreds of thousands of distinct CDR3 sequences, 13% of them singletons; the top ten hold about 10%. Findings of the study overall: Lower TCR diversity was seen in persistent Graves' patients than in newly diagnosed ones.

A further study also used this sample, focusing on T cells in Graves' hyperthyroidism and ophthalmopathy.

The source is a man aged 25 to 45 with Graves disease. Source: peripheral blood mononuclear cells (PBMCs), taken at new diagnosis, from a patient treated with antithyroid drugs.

The CDR3 is CASTPPRGGFGGELFF. CDR3 bases: TGTGCCAGTACCCCCCCACGGGGGGGCTTTGGGGGGGAGCTGTTTTTT. This chain connects TRBV19 to TRBJ2-2; 8 bases agree with TRBD2. From germline, CDR1 is LNHDA and CDR2 SQIVND (reference sequence). This CDR3 is 16 amino acids long. V gave up 7 bases and J gave up 8 bases; unmatched junction bases: 15.